These T cell receptor beta chains were read from a single sample in a study of blood T cell repertoires in COVID-19. The repertoire was sequenced with immunoSEQ multiplex PCR; TCRdb's copy has only in-frame clones and lacks some. This table has roughly 100,000 clones, just under 85% appearing once. The sequenced sample consisted of peripheral blood. The origin of the receptors is a man in his sixties or seventies with acute or convalescent COVID-19. CDR3s include the opening cysteine and the closing phenylalanine or tryptophan. The order of the fields is J gene, clone size, V gene, D gene, CDR3 DNA, CDR3 protein. D genes are given only for firm matches. Only part of the rows carry a size: once, few, many, or a class if the clone is expanded.

TRBJ2-1	NA	TRBV7-8	TRBD2	TGTGCCAGCAGCTTAGGAATAGCGGGTGCAAGCGGTGAGCAGTTCTTC	CASSLGIAGASGEQFF
TRBJ2-3	once	TRBV9	TRBD2	TGTGCCAGCAGCGTAGGACTAGCGAGAAGCACAGATACGCAGTATTTT	CASSVGLARSTDTQYF
TRBJ1-1	NA	TRBV30	TRBD1	TGTGCCTGGAGGGCCCCCGGGACAGGGTCGAACACTGAAGCTTTCTTT	CAWRAPGTGSNTEAFF
TRBJ1-3	NA	TRBV30	TRBD1	TGTGCCTGCGTAGACAGGGTAAATTTCGGTGGAAACACCATATATTTT	CACVDRVNFGGNTIYF
TRBJ2-7	NA	TRBV3-1/TRBV3-2	TRBD2	TGTGCCAGCCGGGCCGACAGCGGGGGCGAGCAGTACTTC	CASRADSGGEQYF
TRBJ1-5	few	TRBV28	NA	TGTGCCAGCAGTTTAGGGAGGACCTGGCAGGGCAATCAGCCCCAGCATTTT	CASSLGRTWQGNQPQHF
TRBJ1-1	NA	TRBV7-9	TRBD1	TGTGCCAGCAGCCTCAGGGGGCTGGGAGCTTTCTTT	CASSLRGLGAFF
TRBJ2-3	NA	TRBV29-1	TRBD2	TGCAGCGCAGAACTAGCGGGGGGTTCGGATACGCAGTATTTT	CSAELAGGSDTQYF
TRBJ2-7	NA	TRBV7-2	NA	TGTGCCAGCAGCCCTAGGGGACCAGGCGGGACGTCCTTCTACGAGCAGTACTTC	CASSPRGPGGTSFYEQYF
TRBJ2-2	NA	TRBV5-1	NA	TGCGCCAGCAGCTTGGTGGGGCAGGGTATTAACACCGGGGAGCTGTTTTTT	CASSLVGQGINTGELFF
TRBJ1-5	NA	TRBV29-1	TRBD1	TGCAGCGTTGTTGACAGGGGGCAAGGCAATCAGCCCCAGCATTTT	CSVVDRGQGNQPQHF
TRBJ2-1	NA	TRBV30	NA	TGTGCCTGGAGGCCGGGACACGGGCGCGATGAGCAGTTCTTC	CAWRPGHGRDEQFF
TRBJ2-6	once	TRBV7-3	NA	TGTGCCAGCAGCCCTATCGGTTCTGGGGCCAACGTCCTGACTTTC	CASSPIGSGANVLTF
TRBJ1-1	NA	TRBV9	NA	TGTGCCAGCAGCGTTCTCCCGGGGGGCACTGAAGCTTTCTTT	CASSVLPGGTEAFF
TRBJ2-5	NA	TRBV7-3	NA	TGTGCCAGCAGCCTTTCACCGGTCGGAGAGACCCAGTACTTC	CASSLSPVGETQYF
TRBJ1-1	few	TRBV7-8	TRBD1	TGTGCCAGCAGCTCTCTTCGTACAGGGGAAATGAACACTGAAGCTTTCTTT	CASSSLRTGEMNTEAFF
TRBJ1-2	NA	TRBV7-8	NA	TGTGCCAGCAGCGCGGACGGTCTTGGGGAGTACACCTTC	CASSADGLGEYTF
TRBJ2-4	NA	TRBV7-2	NA	TGTGCCAGCAGCTTTGCTAGCGCCGCGGGAAACATTCAGTACTTC	CASSFASAAGNIQYF
TRBJ1-1	NA	TRBV5-6	NA	TGTGCCAGCAGCTTGGGATCCGGGAGGGGCACTGAAGCTTTCTTT	CASSLGSGRGTEAFF
TRBJ1-3	NA	TRBV18	TRBD1	TGTGCCAGCTCACCGCGGGAGGGGGCGCATGGAAACACCATATATTTT	CASSPREGAHGNTIYF
TRBJ1-4	NA	TRBV18	TRBD1	TGTGCCAGCTCACAGACAGGGGGTGATGAAAAACTGTTTTTT	CASSQTGGDEKLFF
TRBJ1-5	NA	TRBV19	NA	TGTGCCAGTAGTCCTCCGGACATCCGCAATCAGCCCCAGCATTTT	CASSPPDIRNQPQHF
TRBJ1-4	NA	TRBV7-2	TRBD1	TGTGCCAGCAGCTTAGTGGCGACAGGGGGTGAAAAACTGTTTTTT	CASSLVATGGEKLFF
TRBJ1-1	NA	TRBV6-9	NA	TGTGCCAGCAAGACGAACTTGGACAGTCAGAATTACACTGAAGCTTTCTTT	CASKTNLDSQNYTEAFF
TRBJ1-2	NA	TRBV28	TRBD1	TGTGCCAGCAGTTCGGATCACAGGGGTGGCTACACCTTC	CASSSDHRGGYTF
TRBJ1-6	NA	TRBV18	TRBD1	TGTGCCAGCTCACCGGCCGGGACAGGGCTCAATTCACCCCTCCACTTT	CASSPAGTGLNSPLHF
TRBJ1-1	NA	TRBV6-5	TRBD1	TGTGCCACCGGAGCAGGGGGCGCATTCTCGTGGCTGTTT	CATGAGGAFSWLF
TRBJ1-1	NA	TRBV6-6	TRBD1	TGTGCCAGCAGTCGGCAGGGGGTCCCAAAGGAAGCTTTCTTT	CASSRQGVPKEAFF
TRBJ1-6	NA	TRBV30	NA	TGTGCCTGGAGTCAGACAGACTATAATTCACCCCTCCACTTT	CAWSQTDYNSPLHF
TRBJ2-3	NA	TRBV19	TRBD1	TGTGCCAGTAGTACTCGGGACAGGGCTTATACGCAGTATTTT	CASSTRDRAYTQYF
TRBJ2-5	NA	TRBV10-3	NA	TGTGCCATCAGTGAGTCGACTCGCGGTGGTGGGGAGACCCAGTACTTC	CAISESTRGGGETQYF
TRBJ2-5	NA	TRBV7-2	NA	TGTGCCAGCAGCATCTTAGCGGAGACCCAGTACTTC	CASSILAETQYF
TRBJ2-7	NA	TRBV9	TRBD1	TGTGCCAGCAGCTCTTGGACAGGGGAGCAGTACTTC	CASSSWTGEQYF
TRBJ1-6	NA	TRBV30	NA	TGTGCCTGGAGTGTACTTGAGCGTAATTCACCCCTCCACTTT	CAWSVLERNSPLHF
TRBJ2-3	NA	TRBV7-2	NA	TGTGCCAGCAGCTTAGCCGCCTTCAGAGGAGATACGCAGTATTTT	CASSLAAFRGDTQYF
TRBJ1-1	NA	TRBV5-1	TRBD1	TGCGCCAGCAGCCAACCCCTAGGACAGGGAAGGACTGAAGCTTTCTTT	CASSQPLGQGRTEAFF
TRBJ1-1	NA	TRBV19	TRBD1	TGTGCCAGTATGGCAGGGGGGAAGGGCACTGAAGCTTTCTTT	CASMAGGKGTEAFF
TRBJ2-1	NA	TRBV11-2	NA	TGTGCCAGCAGCTTATATGGGAGCCCTCGTGAGCAGTTCTTC	CASSLYGSPREQFF
TRBJ1-3	NA	TRBV2	NA	TGTGCCAGCAGTGAAGGCAGGGTGCAAGGAAACACCATATATTTT	CASSEGRVQGNTIYF
TRBJ2-1	NA	TRBV19	TRBD2	TGTGCCAGTAACCCCACCGGGACTAGCGGGAGACCGGTCTTC	CASNPTGTSGRPVF
TRBJ2-7	once	TRBV4-3	NA	TGCGCCAGCAGCCAAGACTCGGTTGGTGGGGGGACCCGTGCCTACGAGCAGTACTTC	CASSQDSVGGGTRAYEQYF
TRBJ2-3	NA	TRBV14	NA	TGTGCCAGCAGCCAAGTGTCGTACTTCACAGATACGCAGTATTTT	CASSQVSYFTDTQYF
TRBJ2-2	NA	TRBV7-7	NA	TGTGCTAGCAGCTTAAGCCTCACAGGGCTGACCGGGGAGCTGTTTTTT	CASSLSLTGLTGELFF
TRBJ1-2	NA	TRBV27	NA	TGTGCCAGCAGTTTAAACAGGTCCCCGGAGGGTGGCTACACCTTC	CASSLNRSPEGGYTF
TRBJ1-1	NA	TRBV27	TRBD1	TGTGCCAGCAGGCCGGGACAGGGGGCTTCATTTGGAGCTTTCTTT	CASRPGQGASFGAFF